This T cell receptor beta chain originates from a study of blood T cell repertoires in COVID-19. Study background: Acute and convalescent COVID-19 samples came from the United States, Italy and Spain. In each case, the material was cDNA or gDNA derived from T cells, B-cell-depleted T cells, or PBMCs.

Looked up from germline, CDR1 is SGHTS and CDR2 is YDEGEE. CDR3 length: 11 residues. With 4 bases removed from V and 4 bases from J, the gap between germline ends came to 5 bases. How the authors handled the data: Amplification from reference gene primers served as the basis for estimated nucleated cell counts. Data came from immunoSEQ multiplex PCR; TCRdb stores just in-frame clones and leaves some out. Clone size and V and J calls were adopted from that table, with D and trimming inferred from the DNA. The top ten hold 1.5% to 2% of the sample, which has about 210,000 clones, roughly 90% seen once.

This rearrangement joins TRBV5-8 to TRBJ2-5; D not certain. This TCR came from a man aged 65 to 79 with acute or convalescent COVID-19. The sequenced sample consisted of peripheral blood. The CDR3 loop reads CASSPRETQYF. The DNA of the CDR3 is TGTGCCAGCAGCCCTAGAGAGACCCAGTACTTC.